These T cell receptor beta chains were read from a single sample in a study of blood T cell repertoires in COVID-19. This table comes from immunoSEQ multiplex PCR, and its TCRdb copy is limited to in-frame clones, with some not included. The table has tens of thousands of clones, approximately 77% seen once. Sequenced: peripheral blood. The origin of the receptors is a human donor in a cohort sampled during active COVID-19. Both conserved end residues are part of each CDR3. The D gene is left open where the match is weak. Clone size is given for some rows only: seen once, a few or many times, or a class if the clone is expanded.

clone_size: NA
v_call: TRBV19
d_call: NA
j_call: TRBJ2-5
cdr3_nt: TGTGCCAGTAGTATAGATCCGGGGTCCGAGACCCAGTACTTC
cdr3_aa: CASSIDPGSETQYF

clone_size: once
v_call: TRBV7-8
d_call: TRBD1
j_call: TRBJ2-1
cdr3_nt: TGTGCCAGCAGCTTAGTGGATGGGGGACAGGGGGCAGGTGAGCAGTTCTTC
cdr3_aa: CASSLVDGGQGAGEQFF

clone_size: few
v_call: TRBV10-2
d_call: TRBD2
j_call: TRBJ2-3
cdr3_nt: TGCGCCAGCAGTGAGCCGCTGTGGGGCGGGAGGGCGACAGATACGCAGTATTTT
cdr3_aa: CASSEPLWGGRATDTQYF

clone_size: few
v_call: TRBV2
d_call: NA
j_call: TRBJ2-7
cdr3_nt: TGTGCCAGCAGTGCAGACAGTGAGCAGTACTTC
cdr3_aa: CASSADSEQYF

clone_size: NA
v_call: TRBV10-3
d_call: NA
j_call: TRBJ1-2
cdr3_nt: TGTGCCATCACCCCCGGGCAGGGCAAAGGCTACACCTTC
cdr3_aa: CAITPGQGKGYTF

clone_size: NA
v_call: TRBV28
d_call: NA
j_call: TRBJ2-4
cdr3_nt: TGTGCCAGCAGGTCGCGGAACAACATTCAGTACTTC
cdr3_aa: CASRSRNNIQYF

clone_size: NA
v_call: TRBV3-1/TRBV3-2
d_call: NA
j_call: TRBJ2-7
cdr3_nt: TGTGCCAGCAGCCAAGTCGGGACGGGGAGGATGGCCTACGAGCAGTACTTC
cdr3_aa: CASSQVGTGRMAYEQYF

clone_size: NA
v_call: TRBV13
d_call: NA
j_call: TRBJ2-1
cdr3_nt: TGTGCCAGCAGCCCGTGGGACAAGGGGAGACCCAATGAGCAGTTCTTC
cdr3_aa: CASSPWDKGRPNEQFF

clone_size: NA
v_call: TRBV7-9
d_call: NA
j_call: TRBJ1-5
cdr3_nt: TGTGCCAGCAGCCCAGTGGGCCTCAATCAGCCCCAGCATTTT
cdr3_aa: CASSPVGLNQPQHF

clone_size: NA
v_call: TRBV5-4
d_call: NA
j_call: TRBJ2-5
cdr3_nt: TGTGCCAGCAGCCCTGGTCCTACCCCAAAGGAGACCCAGTACTTC
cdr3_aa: CASSPGPTPKETQYF

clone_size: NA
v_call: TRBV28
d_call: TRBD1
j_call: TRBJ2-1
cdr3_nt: TGTGCCAGCAGGGGGGACAGGCGTTCCTACAATGAGCAGTTCTTC
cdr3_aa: CASRGDRRSYNEQFF

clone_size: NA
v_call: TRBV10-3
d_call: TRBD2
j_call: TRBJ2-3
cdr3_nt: TGTGCCATCAACGGCGGGGGGGCCGTAGATACGCAGTATTTT
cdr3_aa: CAINGGGAVDTQYF

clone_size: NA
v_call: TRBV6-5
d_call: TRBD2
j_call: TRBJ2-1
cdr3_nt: TGTGCCAGCAGAAACCCTAGCGGATCGTACAATGAGCAGTTCTTC
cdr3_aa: CASRNPSGSYNEQFF

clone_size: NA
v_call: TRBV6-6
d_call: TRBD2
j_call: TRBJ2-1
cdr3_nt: TGTGCCAGCATTATAGCGGGAGCGTACAATGAGCAGTTCTTC
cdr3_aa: CASIIAGAYNEQFF

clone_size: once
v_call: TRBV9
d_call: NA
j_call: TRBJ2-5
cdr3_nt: TGTGCCAGCAGCGTAGGCGGCAGCGAGACCCAGTACTTC
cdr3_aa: CASSVGGSETQYF

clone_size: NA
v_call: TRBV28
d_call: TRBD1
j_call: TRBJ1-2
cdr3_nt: TGTGCCAGCAGTTTTAGCAGGGGGCTAAATGGCTACACCTTC
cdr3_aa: CASSFSRGLNGYTF

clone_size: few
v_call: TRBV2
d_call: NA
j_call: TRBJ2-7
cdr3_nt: TGTGCCATCCTCGGGGGGCCGAACGAGCAGTACTTC
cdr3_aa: CAILGGPNEQYF

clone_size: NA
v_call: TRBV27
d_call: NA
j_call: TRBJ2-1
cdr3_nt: TGTGCCAGCAGTGAGGGCAGCTCCTACAATGAGCAGTTCTTC
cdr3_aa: CASSEGSSYNEQFF

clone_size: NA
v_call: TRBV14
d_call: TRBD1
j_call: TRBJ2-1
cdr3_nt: TGTGCCAGCAGCCAGGGACAGGGGCCCTACAATGAGCAGTTCTTC
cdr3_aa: CASSQGQGPYNEQFF

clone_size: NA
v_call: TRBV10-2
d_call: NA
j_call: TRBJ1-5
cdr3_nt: TGCGCCAGCAGCTTGGACTTTAATAGCAATCAGCCCCAGCATTTT
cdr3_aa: CASSLDFNSNQPQHF

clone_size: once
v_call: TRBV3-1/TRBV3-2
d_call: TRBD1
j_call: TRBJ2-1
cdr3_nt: TGTGCCAGCAGCCGTGGACCGGGACAGGGGCCCGATGAGCAGTTCTTC
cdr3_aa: CASSRGPGQGPDEQFF

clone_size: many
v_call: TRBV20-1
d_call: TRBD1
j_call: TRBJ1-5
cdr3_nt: TGCAGTGCTAGTAGACAGGGAAGGGGGCAGCCCCAGCATTTT
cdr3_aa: CSASRQGRGQPQHF

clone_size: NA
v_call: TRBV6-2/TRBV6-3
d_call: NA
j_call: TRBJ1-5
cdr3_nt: TGTGCCAGCAGTTATTATAATCAGCCCCAGCATTTT
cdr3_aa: CASSYYNQPQHF

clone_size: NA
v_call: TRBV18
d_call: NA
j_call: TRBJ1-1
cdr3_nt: TGTGCCAGCTCACCACTAACCGGGGATTTCTCTGAAGCTTTCTTT
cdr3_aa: CASSPLTGDFSEAFF